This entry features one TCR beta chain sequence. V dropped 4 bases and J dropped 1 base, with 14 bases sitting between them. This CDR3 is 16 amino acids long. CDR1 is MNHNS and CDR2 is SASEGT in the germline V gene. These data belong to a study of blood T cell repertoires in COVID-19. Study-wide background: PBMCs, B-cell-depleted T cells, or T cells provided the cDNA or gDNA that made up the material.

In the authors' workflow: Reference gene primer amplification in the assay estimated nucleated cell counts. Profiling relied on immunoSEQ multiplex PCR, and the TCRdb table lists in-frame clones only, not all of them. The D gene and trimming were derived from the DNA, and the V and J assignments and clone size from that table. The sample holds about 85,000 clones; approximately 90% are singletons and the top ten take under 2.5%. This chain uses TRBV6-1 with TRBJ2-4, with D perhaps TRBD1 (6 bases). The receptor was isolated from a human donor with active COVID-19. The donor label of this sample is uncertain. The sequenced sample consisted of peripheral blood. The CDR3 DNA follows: TGTGCCAGCAGTGCAAACCCTAGGGGGGCCAAAAACATTCAGTACTTC. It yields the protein CASSANPRGAKNIQYF.